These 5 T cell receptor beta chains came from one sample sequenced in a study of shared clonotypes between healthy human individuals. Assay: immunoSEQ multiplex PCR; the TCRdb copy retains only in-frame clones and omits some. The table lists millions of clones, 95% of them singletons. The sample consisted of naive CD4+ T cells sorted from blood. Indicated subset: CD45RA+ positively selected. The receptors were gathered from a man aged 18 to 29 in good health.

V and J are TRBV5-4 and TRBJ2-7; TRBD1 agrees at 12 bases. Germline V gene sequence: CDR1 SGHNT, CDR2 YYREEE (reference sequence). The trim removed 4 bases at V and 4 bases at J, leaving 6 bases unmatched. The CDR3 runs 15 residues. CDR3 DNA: TGTGCCAGCAGCCGGGGGGACAGGGGGCAGTACGAGCAGTACTTC. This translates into CASSRGDRGQYEQYF.

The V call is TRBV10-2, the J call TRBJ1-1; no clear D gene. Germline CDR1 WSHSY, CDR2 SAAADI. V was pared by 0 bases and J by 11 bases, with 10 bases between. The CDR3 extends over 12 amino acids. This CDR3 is CASSESWGYAFF. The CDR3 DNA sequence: TGCGCCAGCAGTGAGTCGTGGGGTTACGCTTTCTTT.

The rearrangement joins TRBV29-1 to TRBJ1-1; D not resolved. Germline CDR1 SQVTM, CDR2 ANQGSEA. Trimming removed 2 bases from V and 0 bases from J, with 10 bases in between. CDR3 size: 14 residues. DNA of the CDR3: TGCAGCGTTGAACCCCGTGAAGTGAACACTGAAGCTTTCTTT. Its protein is CSVEPREVNTEAFF.

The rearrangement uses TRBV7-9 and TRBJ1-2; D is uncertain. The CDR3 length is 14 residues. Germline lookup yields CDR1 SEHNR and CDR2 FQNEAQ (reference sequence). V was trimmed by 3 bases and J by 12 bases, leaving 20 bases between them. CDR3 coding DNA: TGTGCCAGCAGCTTTTCCCGGAAATCTGAGGGTGACACCTTC. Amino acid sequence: CASSFSRKSEGDTF.

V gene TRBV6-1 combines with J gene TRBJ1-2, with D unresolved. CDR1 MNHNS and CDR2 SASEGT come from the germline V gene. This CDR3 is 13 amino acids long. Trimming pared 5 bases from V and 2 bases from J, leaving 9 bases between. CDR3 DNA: TGTGCCAGCAGTACTGACGGGAACTATGGCTACACCTTC. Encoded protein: CASSTDGNYGYTF.